The 21 T cell receptor beta chains listed next were all sequenced from one sample in a study of shared clonotypes between healthy human individuals (dated by TCRdb to the early 2020s). Libraries were built with the immunoSEQ multiplex PCR assay. Imported from immuneACCESS, the table was reduced by TCRdb to in-frame sequences with V and J called. These copies leave out some clones; in studies compared against another copy, an unresolved V gene accounts for under half, and the cause of the remainder is not known. Present in this sample are roughly 2,500,000 clones, 80% to 95% of which were seen just once. Jointly, the top ten make up approximately 0.36% of the sample. The sequenced sample consisted of naive CD4+ T cells from PBMCs. The sample's cell subset or site, from its label and the paper: CD45RA+ positively selected. These receptors all come from a man between 18 and 35 years old in good health. Some clones in this sample may be carry-over from other donors' samples.

The rearrangement links TRBV9 to TRBJ2-5; weak D call: TRBD2 (5 bases). The V and J ends lost 3 bases and 2 bases respectively, with 11 bases between them. This CDR3 has 14 residues. Germline CDR1 is SGDLS and CDR2 is YYNGEE. CDR3 in amino acids: CASSARGSQETQYF. For the CDR3, the DNA is TGTGCCAGCAGCGCTAGAGGGTCGCAAGAGACCCAGTACTTC.

This chain connects TRBV28 to TRBJ2-7, with D tentatively TRBD1 or TRBD2 (7 bases each). The length of the CDR3 is 17 residues. The V end was cut by 4 bases, the J end by 0 bases, with 19 bases between. CDR1 MDHEN and CDR2 SYDVKM come from the germline V gene. CDR3 DNA: TGTGCCAGCAGTTCCTACAGGGGAGGGGGGAGCTCCTACGAGCAGTACTTC. Encoded protein: CASSSYRGGGSSYEQYF.

The chain combines TRBV30 with TRBJ2-2; D remains ambiguous. The CDR3 totals 13 residues. The germline V and J ends were trimmed by 8 bases and 3 bases, with 13 bases remaining between them. Germline V gene sequence: CDR1 GTSNPN, CDR2 SVGIG (reference sequence). CDR3 nucleotides: TGTGCCCGGTGGAGACCGGACACCGGGGAGCTGTTTTTT. This gives the protein CARWRPDTGELFF.

The chain has TRBV12-2 and TRBJ2-6. TRBV12-2 counts as a pseudogene. This CDR3 region has 17 residues. CDR3 protein: CASRLADAISGANVLTF. CDR3 DNA sequence: TGTGCAAGTCGCTTAGCGGACGCGATCTCTGGGGCCAACGTCCTGACTTTC.

This sequence joins TRBV18 and TRBJ1-2; no reliable D call. The CDR3 totals 15 residues. With 2 bases removed from V and 5 bases from J, the gap between germline ends came to 15 bases. Germline CDR1 reads KGHSH; CDR2 reads LQKENI. This CDR3 reads CASSPAGTGEYGYTF. The CDR3 nucleotides read TGTGCCAGCTCACCAGCGGGTACCGGCGAATATGGCTACACCTTC.

V usage is TRBV10-1 and J usage is TRBJ2-5; a possible D gene is TRBD1 (6 bases). With 7 bases removed from V and 0 bases from J, the gap between germline ends came to 21 bases. From germline, CDR1 is WNHNN and CDR2 SYGVQD (reference sequence). This CDR3 spans 17 amino acids. The CDR3 DNA reads as TGCGCCAGCAATGGTTTCTTAGGGGGTCCTAACCAAGAGACCCAGTACTTC. It translates to CASNGFLGGPNQETQYF.

This clone was observed once. The V call is TRBV19, the J call TRBJ2-1; possible D gene TRBD2, 5 bases. CDR3 length: 14 residues. Deletions cut 1 base from V and 4 bases from J, with 8 bases between. Germline CDR1 LNHDA, CDR2 SQIVND (reference sequence). The CDR3 protein is CASSIAGNYNEQFF. DNA of the CDR3: TGTGCCAGTAGTATAGCGGGAAATTACAATGAGCAGTTCTTC. The entire variable domain, with the rest obtained from reference TRBV19 and TRBJ2-1, is as follows: DGGITQSPKYLFRKEGQNVTLSCEQNLNHDAMYWYRQDPGQGLRLIYYSQIVNDFQKGDIAEGYSVSREKKESFPLTVTSAQKNPTAFYLCASSIAGNYNEQFFGPGTRLTVL.

A single count supports this clone. The J gene is TRBJ1-1, the V gene TRBV28, with D perhaps TRBD1 (6 bases). This CDR3 is built from 14 residues. Germline V lookup: CDR1 MDHEN, CDR2 SYDVKM. Between the trimmed V and J ends, which lost 5 bases and 6 bases, there was a span of 16 bases. This chain's CDR3 is CASSPSGVGSEAFF. CDR3 DNA: TGTGCCAGCAGTCCGTCAGGGGTAGGGTCTGAAGCTTTCTTT.

The chain couples TRBV4-3 to TRBJ2-1; 7 bases are a match to TRBD1. The CDR3 consists of 15 residues. Germline V CDR1 and CDR2: LGHNA, YSLEER. The ends lost 4 bases at V and 7 bases at J; junction bases unmatched: 10. The CDR3 here is CASSPIEGARNEQFF. In DNA, the CDR3 is TGCGCCAGCAGCCCGATCGAGGGGGCGAGGAATGAGCAGTTCTTC.

The chain carries TRBV11-2 and TRBJ2-6; no clear D gene. V lost 5 bases to trimming and J lost 0 bases, with 2 bases between them. From germline, CDR1 is SGHAT and CDR2 FQNNGV. This CDR3 has 13 amino acids. The CDR3, as DNA: TGTGCCAGCAGCGTCTCTGGGGCCAACGTCCTGACTTTC. The encoded protein is CASSVSGANVLTF.

This sequence joins TRBV5-1 and TRBJ2-5; no definite D call. Per germline, CDR1 SGHRS and CDR2 YFSETQ. The CDR3 consists of 13 residues. The germline V and J ends were trimmed by 4 bases and 0 bases, with 7 bases remaining between them. CDR3: CASSRPHQETQYF. CDR3 DNA: TGCGCCAGCAGCCGTCCCCACCAAGAGACCCAGTACTTC.

This chain connects TRBV7-6 to TRBJ2-2; no reliable D call. The CDR3 is 17 residues long. The ends were cut back, 3 bases at V and 7 bases at J, with 21 bases in the middle. Germline CDR1 is SGHVS and CDR2 is FNYEAQ. CDR3: CASSLETPGPWGGELFF. The CDR3 bases are TGTGCCAGCAGCTTGGAGACACCCGGGCCCTGGGGCGGGGAGCTGTTTTTT.

The rearrangement joins TRBV12-5 to TRBJ2-3; no reliable D call. CDR1 and CDR2 (germline): LGHNT, FRNRAP. V was trimmed by 6 bases and J by 5 bases, leaving 12 bases between them. The CDR3 consists of 13 residues. The DNA for the CDR3 is TGTGCTAGTGGCCCCACGAGGAGAGATACGCAGTATTTT. Protein: CASGPTRRDTQYF.

The rearrangement joins TRBV4-1 to TRBJ1-3, with unresolved D. CDR1 is MGHRA and CDR2 is YSYEKL in the germline V gene. V was pared by 1 base and J by 0 bases, with 10 bases between. This CDR3 has 16 residues. As DNA, the CDR3 is TGCGCCAGCAGCCAAGTTGACGGAGACTCTGGAAACACCATATATTTT. Residues: CASSQVDGDSGNTIYF.

This clone appeared a single time. The V call is TRBV2, the J call TRBJ1-2; D remains ambiguous. Germline V gene sequence: CDR1 SNHLY, CDR2 FYNNEI. Trimming took off 6 bases at V and 8 bases at J, with 10 bases between the two ends. The CDR3 covers 11 residues. CDR3 sequence reads: CASRVLRGYTF. The CDR3 nucleotides read TGTGCCAGCAGGGTTTTAAGGGGCTACACCTTC. The variable domain in full, completed from reference TRBV2 and TRBJ1-2, reads EPEVTQTPSHQVTQMGQEVILRCVPISNHLYFYWYRQILGQKVEFLVSFYNNEISEKSEIFDDQFSVERPDGSNFTLKIRSTKLEDSAMYFCASRVLRGYTFGSGTRLTVV.

DNA for the CDR3: TGTGCCAGCAGCGGACAGGGAGGTAATAATGAAAAACTGTTTTTT. It translates to CASSGQGGNNEKLFF. The chain employs TRBV6-1 and TRBJ1-4, with TRBD1 matching 8 bases. Trimming at V came to 6 bases and at J to 4 bases, leaving 7 bases not matched to a gene. Germline V CDR1 and CDR2: MNHNS, SASEGT. The CDR3 is 15 amino acids.

CDR3 in amino acids: CASSPDQQQYF. As DNA, the CDR3 is TGTGCCAGCAGTCCCGACCAGCAACAGTACTTC. V gene TRBV27 combines with J gene TRBJ2-5; D is ambiguous. The V end lost 5 bases, the J end lost 11 bases, and 12 bases lay between the germline ends. This CDR3 is built from 11 residues. Per germline, CDR1 MNHEY and CDR2 SMNVEV (reference sequence).

V gene TRBV30 combines with J gene TRBJ2-5; 8 bases align to TRBD1. CDR3 length: 14 amino acids. Germline lookup yields CDR1 GTSNPN and CDR2 SVGIG (reference sequence). The junction had 5 bases not matched to a gene; V was cut back by 0 bases and J by 5 bases. The CDR3 nucleotides read TGTGCCTGGAGTGTTTCAGGGGGCGCGGAGACCCAGTACTTC. This translates into CAWSVSGGAETQYF.

The V call is TRBV5-6, the J call TRBJ2-1; TRBD1 is a possible D gene (5 bases). Germline V gene lookup returns CDR1 SGHDT and CDR2 YYEEEE. This CDR3 spans 16 amino acids. V lost 0 bases to trimming and J lost 4 bases, with 14 bases between them. This CDR3 is CASSLGTGESYNEQFF. In nucleotides, the CDR3 is TGTGCCAGCAGCTTGGGTACAGGAGAATCTTACAATGAGCAGTTCTTC. The variable domain in full, with the rest retrieved from reference TRBV5-6 and TRBJ2-1, is DAGVTQSPTHLIKTRGQQVTLRCSPKSGHDTVSWYQQALGQGPQFIFQYYEEEERQRGNFPDRFSGHQFPNYSSELNVNALLLGDSALYLCASSLGTGESYNEQFFGPGTRLTVL.

J is TRBJ2-5 and V is TRBV28, with D possibly matching TRBD2 (5 bases). Trimming pared 3 bases from V and 1 base from J, leaving 9 bases between. Germline assignment: CDR1 MDHEN and CDR2 SYDVKM. CDR3 size: 14 residues. CDR3 in DNA: TGTGCCAGCAGTTTCAACGGGGTCCAAGAGACCCAGTACTTC. It is translated as CASSFNGVQETQYF.

Comments on this clone: The same CDR3 is also encoded by other DNA sequences in this sample. This sequence joins TRBV28 and TRBJ1-1; 8 bases align to TRBD1. With 3 bases clipped from V and 1 base from J, the junction kept 4 bases outside the gene matches. The length of the CDR3 is 15 residues. Germline V lookup: CDR1 MDHEN, CDR2 SYDVKM. The CDR3 nucleotides read TGTGCCAGCAGTTTCCCGGACAGGGCGAACACTGAAGCTTTCTTT. Protein product: CASSFPDRANTEAFF.